The source of this TCR beta chain is a study of T cell changes during pregnancy in multiple sclerosis. TCRdb's copy holds only in-frame clones and misses some; the assay was immunoSEQ multiplex PCR. The table has about 73,000 clones, 85% to 90% seen once; the top ten hold roughly 9.5%. V lost 5 bases and J lost 0; bases outside the gene matches: 12. Germline lookup yields CDR1 SGHVS and CDR2 FQNEAQ. The CDR3 extends over 19 amino acids. The receptor was isolated from a female donor in good health, enrolled as a control in a pregnancy study. Material: peripheral blood, obtained after pregnancy. The gene calls are TRBV7-8 and TRBJ2-6, with 8 nucleotides matching TRBD1. The CDR3 loop is CASSRQAGGLNSGANVLTF. CDR3 nucleotide sequence: TGTGCCAGCAGCAGACAGGCAGGGGGCTTAAACTCTGGGGCCAACGTCCTGACTTTC.